This T cell receptor (beta chain) appears in the sequencing data of a study of blood T cell repertoires in COVID-19. The protocol was immunoSEQ multiplex PCR, while the TCRdb copy is restricted to in-frame clones and leaves out a portion. The table has around 300,000 clones, under 90% seen once. V lost 6 bases, J lost 6 bases, and 21 bases lay in between. Per germline, CDR1 SGHTA and CDR2 FQGNSA. The CDR3 has 16 residues. The participants were between about 18 and 90 years old and came from roughly 25 US areas. The chain is built from TRBV7-2 and TRBJ2-4; TRBD1 is a possible D gene (7 bases). Sequenced input: PBMCs or T cells enriched from blood (not recorded which). The TCR was taken from a woman in her 30s who had recovered from COVID-19. CDR3 amino acids: CASRGMGGTGANIQYF. CDR3 bases: TGTGCCAGCAGGGGGATGGGGGGAACAGGGGCAAACATTCAGTACTTC.